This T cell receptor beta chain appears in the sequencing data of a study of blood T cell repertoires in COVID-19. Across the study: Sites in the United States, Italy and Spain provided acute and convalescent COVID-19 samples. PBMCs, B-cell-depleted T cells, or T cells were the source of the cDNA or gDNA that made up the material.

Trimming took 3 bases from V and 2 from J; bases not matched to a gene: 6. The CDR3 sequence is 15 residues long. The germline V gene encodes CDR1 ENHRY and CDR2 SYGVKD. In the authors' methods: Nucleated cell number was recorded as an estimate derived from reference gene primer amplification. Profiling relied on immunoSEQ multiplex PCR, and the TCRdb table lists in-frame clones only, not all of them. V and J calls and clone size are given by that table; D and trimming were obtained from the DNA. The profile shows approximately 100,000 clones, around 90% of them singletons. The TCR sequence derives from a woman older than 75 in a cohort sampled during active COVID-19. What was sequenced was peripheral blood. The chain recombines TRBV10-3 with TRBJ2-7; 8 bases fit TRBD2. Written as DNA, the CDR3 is TGTGCCATCAGTGAAGACACTAGCGGAGCCTACGAGCAGTACTTC. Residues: CAISEDTSGAYEQYF.